The 30 T cell receptor beta chains below come from one sample, sequenced in a study of a mutant IDH1 vaccine in newly diagnosed glioma. Assay: immunoSEQ multiplex PCR; the TCRdb copy retains only in-frame clones and omits some. Of about 16,000 clones listed, roughly 95% were seen once; the top ten hold about 3.7%. Time point of the sample: baseline, week 1 (first vaccination visit). The treatment: pre-vaccination baseline after standard-of-care therapy. The specimen was peripheral blood mononuclear cells (PBMCs), collected from a glioma patient treated with radiotherapy, temozolomide or both. These receptors were taken from a woman aged 18 to 35 with glioma. Some clones in this sample may be carry-over from other donors' samples.

The genes are TRBV2 and TRBJ1-3; D remains ambiguous. The CDR3 sequence is 15 residues long. The V and J ends lost 3 bases and 6 bases respectively, with 15 bases between them. CDR1 SNHLY and CDR2 FYNNEI come from the germline V gene. CDR3: CASSEGSGIANTIYF. Written as DNA, the CDR3 is TGTGCCAGCAGTGAGGGTAGCGGGATCGCAAACACCATATATTTT.

This chain uses TRBV7-9 with TRBJ2-7; 7 nucleotides line up with TRBD2. V gave up 4 bases and J gave up 3 bases; unmatched junction bases: 12. The CDR3 contains 16 residues. CDR1 is SEHNR and CDR2 is FQNEAQ in the germline V gene (reference sequence). CDR3 loop: CASSYPPRELGYEQYF. CDR3 in DNA: TGTGCCAGCAGCTATCCGCCGCGGGAGTTAGGCTACGAGCAGTACTTC.

The CDR3 nucleotides are TGTGCCAGCAGCTTGACAGGGGGAAACTACGAGCAGTACTTC. Residues: CASSLTGGNYEQYF. This chain uses TRBV7-9 with TRBJ2-7, with TRBD1 identical over 9 bases. Germline trimming cut 3 bases from V and 3 bases from J; bases unmatched to any gene: 3. The CDR3 length is 14 residues. Germline CDR1 is SEHNR and CDR2 is FQNEAQ (reference sequence).

The chain is built from TRBV5-6 and TRBJ2-7; possibly TRBD1 for D (6 bases). This CDR3 comprises 15 residues. Germline CDR1 reads SGHDT; CDR2 reads YYEEEE. V shed 4 bases and J shed 2 bases, with 16 bases lying between them. In nucleotides, the CDR3 is TGTGCCAGCAGCCCTGGGCCGGGACAAACCTACGAGCAGTACTTC. It encodes CASSPGPGQTYEQYF.

This clone was seen a handful of times. The chain combines TRBV7-9 with TRBJ1-1, with 7 bases fitting TRBD1. Germline values: CDR1 SEHNR, CDR2 FQNEAQ (reference sequence). V lost 4 bases, J lost 2 bases, and 4 bases stayed unmatched. The CDR3 contains 14 residues. Here the CDR3 reads CASSSRDRNTEAFF. Written as DNA, the CDR3 is TGTGCCAGCAGCTCCCGGGACAGAAACACTGAAGCTTTCTTT. Based on the CDR3 plus reference TRBV7-9 and TRBJ1-1, the full variable domain is DTGVSQNPRHKITKRGQNVTFRCDPISEHNRLYWYRQTLGQGPEFLTYFQNEAQLEKSRLLSDRFSAERPKGSFSTLEIQRTEQGDSAMYLCASSSRDRNTEAFFGQGTRLTVV.

The J gene is TRBJ2-7, the V gene TRBV25-1; 10 nucleotides align to TRBD2. After removal of 4 bases from V and 7 bases from J, the junction contained 10 bases not matched to a gene. Germline V CDR1 and CDR2: MGHDK, SYGVNS. This CDR3 is built from 15 residues. The chain's CDR3 is CASSAPSGGAEEQYF. CDR3 DNA: TGTGCCAGCAGTGCTCCGAGCGGGGGGGCAGAAGAGCAGTACTTC.

The chain joins TRBV19 to TRBJ1-2, with D possibly matching TRBD1 (6 bases). This CDR3 has 13 amino acids. Germline loops: CDR1 LNHDA, CDR2 SQIVND (reference sequence). V lost 3 bases and J 5 bases, leaving 10 bases between the germline ends. CDR3 residues: CASSMGRGYGYTF. The CDR3, as DNA: TGTGCCAGTAGTATGGGCAGGGGTTATGGCTACACCTTC.

The V and J genes are TRBV6-1 and TRBJ1-3; 7 bases are shared with TRBD1. Germline V gene lookup returns CDR1 MNHNS and CDR2 SASEGT. This CDR3 region has 15 residues. With V trimmed by 8 bases and J by 0 bases, 7 bases remained unmatched. CDR3 sequence reads: CASGIRGVSGNTIYF. The CDR3 region has the DNA TGTGCCAGCGGAATCAGGGGGGTCTCTGGAAACACCATATATTTT.

The V and J genes are TRBV4-2 and TRBJ2-7; perhaps TRBD2 as D (5 bases). The ends were cut back, 0 bases at V and 3 bases at J, with 6 bases in the middle. The CDR3 is 13 amino acids. The V gene's germline CDR1 is LGHNA and CDR2 YNFKEQ. In nucleotides, the CDR3 is TGTGCCAGCAGCCAAGATCGGGACTACGAGCAGTACTTC. It codes for CASSQDRDYEQYF.

The CDR3 here is CAISENWDEQFF. CDR3 DNA sequence: TGTGCCATCAGTGAGAACTGGGATGAGCAGTTCTTC. V is TRBV10-3 and J is TRBJ2-1; the D is unclear. The CDR3 extends over 12 amino acids. Trimming removed 2 bases at V and 8 bases at J, with 7 bases between. The germline V gene encodes CDR1 ENHRY and CDR2 SYGVKD.

The V and J genes are TRBV11-2 and TRBJ2-7; tentative D call: TRBD1 (5 bases). Trimming stripped 6 bases from V and 2 bases from J, with 8 bases between. CDR3 size: 12 residues. Germline lookup yields CDR1 SGHAT and CDR2 FQNNGV. This CDR3 reads CASRQGTYEQYF. Here the CDR3 DNA reads TGTGCCAGCAGGCAGGGAACCTACGAGCAGTACTTC.

The rearrangement uses TRBV10-3 and TRBJ2-2, with D perhaps TRBD1 or TRBD2 (5 bases each). This CDR3 is built from 13 residues. Trimming stripped 4 bases from V and 3 bases from J, with 6 bases between. Germline V gene sequence: CDR1 ENHRY, CDR2 SYGVKD. The chain's CDR3 is CAISGGDTGELFF. The CDR3 DNA sequence: TGTGCCATCAGTGGAGGGGACACCGGGGAGCTGTTTTTT.

V usage is TRBV9 and J usage is TRBJ2-3, with 7 bases aligning to TRBD2. The germline gives CDR1 SGDLS, CDR2 YYNGEE. The CDR3 totals 14 residues. The trim removed 3 bases at V and 4 bases at J, leaving 5 bases unmatched. This chain's CDR3 is CASSGSLAADTQYF. The CDR3 DNA reads TGTGCCAGCAGCGGATCCCTAGCGGCAGATACGCAGTATTTT.

V usage is TRBV12-5 and J usage is TRBJ1-2; perhaps TRBD1 as D (5 bases). The CDR3 extends over 13 amino acids. CDR1 LGHNT and CDR2 FRNRAP come from the germline V gene. Trimming pared 0 bases from V and 7 bases from J, leaving 9 bases between. This chain's CDR3 is CASGLVPGFGYTF. The CDR3 coding sequence is TGTGCTAGTGGTTTGGTACCAGGGTTTGGCTACACCTTC.

The chain joins TRBV7-2 to TRBJ2-2; 7 bases map to TRBD1. V shed 0 bases and J 0 bases; nucleotides not matched to a gene: 1. The CDR3 contains 16 residues. CDR1 and CDR2 (germline): SGHTA, FQGNSA. As DNA, the CDR3 is TGTGCCAGCAGCTTAGCGGGACAGTCGAACACCGGGGAGCTGTTTTTT. This encodes CASSLAGQSNTGELFF.

The chain couples TRBV19 to TRBJ1-4; TRBD1 might be the D (6 bases). The germline V gene has CDR1 LNHDA and CDR2 SQIVND (reference sequence). V dropped 8 bases and J dropped 11 bases, with 18 bases sitting between them. This CDR3 has 13 residues. The CDR3 here is CASQAGAPYKLFF. CDR3 DNA sequence: TGTGCCAGTCAAGCAGGGGCCCCATATAAACTGTTTTTT.

The chain employs TRBV5-1 and TRBJ1-2; D gene ambiguous. V lost 0 bases and J lost 4, with 13 bases in between. Germline CDR1 SGHRS, CDR2 YFSETQ. The CDR3 consists of 15 residues. CDR3 loop: CASSLVPISFYGYTF. The CDR3 DNA follows: TGCGCCAGCAGCTTGGTCCCGATATCTTTCTATGGCTACACCTTC.

The J gene is TRBJ2-1, the V gene TRBV6-5; TRBD2 agrees at 7 bases. The germline CDR1 and CDR2 sequences are MNHEY and SVGAGI. Germline trimming cut 0 bases from V and 2 bases from J; bases unmatched to any gene: 4. The CDR3 contains 16 residues. CDR3 protein: CASSYSGRGTYNEQFF. CDR3 nucleotide sequence: TGTGCCAGCAGTTACTCGGGGAGGGGCACCTACAATGAGCAGTTCTTC.

In this sample, this clone turned up once. CDR3 in DNA: TGTGCCAGCAGCTGGACGAAAGATGAAGCTTTCTTT. It is translated as CASSWTKDEAFF. V usage is TRBV7-8 and J usage is TRBJ1-1; D is unclear. The CDR3 totals 12 residues. Germline V gives CDR1 SGHVS, CDR2 FQNEAQ. The V end lost 4 bases, the J end lost 7 bases, and 10 bases lay between the germline ends.

The chain combines TRBV18 with TRBJ2-1; 7 positions agree with TRBD2. This CDR3 region has 16 residues. The germline gives CDR1 KGHSH, CDR2 LQKENI. V was pared by 3 bases and J by 0 bases, with 5 bases of the junction left unmatched. The CDR3 DNA is TGTGCCAGCTCACCTTCGGGACTAAGCTCCTACAATGAGCAGTTCTTC. As protein: CASSPSGLSSYNEQFF.

V usage is TRBV5-1 and J usage is TRBJ2-7; D ambiguous. The CDR3 covers 15 residues. Between the trimmed V and J ends, which lost 4 bases and 2 bases, there was a span of 16 bases. CDR1 is SGHRS and CDR2 is YFSETQ in the germline V gene. Written as DNA, the CDR3 is TGCGCCAGCAGCCAACCTACTACCAACGCCTACGAGCAGTACTTC. It is translated as CASSQPTTNAYEQYF.

The rearrangement joins TRBV11-3 to TRBJ2-5; D gene uncertain. The DNA end is more similar to TRBJ2-7, so the J call may be wrong. This CDR3 region has 14 residues. Germline values: CDR1 SGHNT, CDR2 YENEEA. The CDR3 DNA is TGTGCCAGCAGCTTAGGGCCAGAATCCTACGAGCAGTACTTC. It is translated as CASSLGPESYEQYF.

The rearrangement links TRBV7-9 to TRBJ2-3; tentative D call: TRBD2 (6 bases). Trimming stripped 5 bases from V and 0 bases from J, with 15 bases between. CDR1 and CDR2 from the germline V gene are SEHNR and FQNEAQ (reference sequence). The CDR3 is made up of 16 amino acids. Here the CDR3 reads CASSPEWAGSTDTQYF. The CDR3, as DNA: TGTGCCAGCAGCCCAGAGTGGGCGGGGAGCACAGATACGCAGTATTTT.

This rearrangement joins TRBV7-2 to TRBJ2-1, with D possibly being TRBD2 (7 bases). The V gene lost 2 bases and the J gene lost 8 bases, with 16 bases spanning the gap. This CDR3 comprises 15 residues. Germline CDR1 and CDR2: SGHTA and FQGNSA. The CDR3 protein is CASSLSRGAVHEQFF. DNA of the CDR3: TGTGCCAGCAGCTTAAGTCGGGGGGCCGTCCATGAGCAGTTCTTC.

This clone is medium-sized (0.01 to 0.1%) in the sample. The CDR3 DNA reads as TGTGCCTCGCGACTAGCGGGTGACTCCTACAATGAGCAGTTCTTC. Translation gives CASRLAGDSYNEQFF. This chain joins TRBV10-3 and TRBJ2-1, with TRBD2 matching 10 bases. There are 15 residues in the CDR3. Germline V gives CDR1 ENHRY, CDR2 SYGVKD. V shed 11 bases, J shed 0 bases, and the junction held 7 bases outside the gene matches.

The chain recombines TRBV29-1 with TRBJ1-5, with a possible D match to TRBD1 (5 bases). Between the trimmed V and J ends, which lost 7 bases and 1 base, there was a span of 17 bases. CDR3 length: 15 residues. CDR1 and CDR2 from the germline V gene are SQVTM and ANQGSEA. The CDR3 region has the DNA TGCAGCGCCCTAAGGGGACCACCGAGCAATCAGCCCCAGCATTTT. Its protein is CSALRGPPSNQPQHF.

Written as DNA, the CDR3 is TGTGCCAGCAGCCAATCAGACAGGGGCAATCAGCCCCAGCATTTT. Translated, it gives CASSQSDRGNQPQHF. The chain uses TRBV16 and TRBJ1-5; 7 bases line up with TRBD1. V dropped 0 bases and J dropped 2; count of bases not matched to a gene: 1. This CDR3 contains 15 residues. Germline lookup yields CDR1 KGHSY and CDR2 FQNENV.

The V and J genes are TRBV7-6 and TRBJ2-1; D could derive from TRBD1 or TRBD2 (6 bases each). The CDR3 length is 15 residues. Germline CDR1 is SGHVS and CDR2 is FNYEAQ. The V and J ends lost 6 bases and 8 bases respectively, with 20 bases between them. DNA of the CDR3: TGTGCCAGCAGTTTGAAAGGGGGGAGTCACGATGAGCAGTTCTTC. Encoded protein: CASSLKGGSHDEQFF.

The rearrangement links TRBV7-2 to TRBJ1-3; 10 bases agree with TRBD1. CDR3 length: 15 residues. Germline-derived CDR1 and CDR2 are SGHTA and FQGNSA. V was clipped by 5 bases and J by 10 bases; unmatched bases: 11. The CDR3 protein is CASSADMGQGITIYF. The CDR3 DNA is TGTGCCAGCAGCGCGGATATGGGACAGGGGATAACCATATATTTT.

The chain joins TRBV7-2 to TRBJ2-7, with TRBD2 matching 11 bases. Per the germline V gene, CDR1 is SGHTA and CDR2 is FQGNSA. V gave up 1 base and J gave up 7 bases; unmatched junction bases: 6. The length of the CDR3 is 15 residues. In DNA form, the CDR3 reads TGTGCCAGCAGCTTAGACCCTAGCGGGAGGCGGGAGCAGTACTTC. It specifies CASSLDPSGRREQYF.